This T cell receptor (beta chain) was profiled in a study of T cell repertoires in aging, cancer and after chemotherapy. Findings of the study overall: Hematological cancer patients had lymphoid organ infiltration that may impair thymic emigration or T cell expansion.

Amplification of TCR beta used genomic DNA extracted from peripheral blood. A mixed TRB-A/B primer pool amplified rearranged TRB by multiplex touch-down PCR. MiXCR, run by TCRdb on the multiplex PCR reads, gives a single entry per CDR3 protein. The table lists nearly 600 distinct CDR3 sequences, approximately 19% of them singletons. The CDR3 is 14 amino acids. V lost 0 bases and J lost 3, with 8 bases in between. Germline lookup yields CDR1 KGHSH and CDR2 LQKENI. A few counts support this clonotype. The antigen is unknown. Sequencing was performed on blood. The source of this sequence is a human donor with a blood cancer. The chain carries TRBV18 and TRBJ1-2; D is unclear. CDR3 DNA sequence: TGTGCCAGCTCACCACCGGTATTGGACTATGGCTACACCTTC. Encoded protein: CASSPPVLDYGYTF.